The text below deals with one TCR beta chain. The data originate from a study of blood T cell repertoires in COVID-19. Study as a whole: From the United States, Italy and Spain came samples of acute and convalescent COVID-19. From T cells, B-cell-depleted T cells, or PBMCs came the material, which was cDNA or gDNA.

The CDR3 consists of 13 residues. Germline CDR1 LGHDT, CDR2 YNNKEL (reference sequence). V lost 0 bases to trimming and J lost 8 bases, with 10 bases between them. Authors' analysis steps: Scientists estimated how many nucleated cells there were by amplifying reference gene primers. Generated by immunoSEQ multiplex PCR, the TCRdb table keeps only in-frame clones and is missing some. V, J and clone size were drawn from that table, and D and trimming were deduced from the DNA. The sample has hundreds of thousands of clones; about nine tenths are singletons. The V and J genes are TRBV3-1 (or the pseudogene TRBV3-2) and TRBJ1-2, with D unclear. The sequencing sample was made of peripheral blood. The origin of this receptor is a woman aged 18 to 35 with acute or convalescent COVID-19. The CDR3 spells CASSQDGRLGYTF. The CDR3 nucleotides are TGTGCCAGCAGCCAAGACGGTCGGTTAGGCTACACCTTC.